The 2 T cell receptor beta chains in this list originate from one sample, sequenced in a study of cytomegalovirus exposure and HLA in healthy donors. Researchers ran the PCR with 60 Vbeta and 13 Jbeta primers. The method was immunoSEQ multiplex PCR; TCRdb's version includes in-frame clones alone and lacks a portion of them. The sample includes more than 110,000 clones, about 80% of them seen just once. The specimen was PBMCs. The origin of the receptors is a male donor in good health and CMV-seropositive.

The chain combines TRBV9 with TRBJ2-5, with 10 positions matching TRBD2. Germline V lookup: CDR1 SGDLS, CDR2 YYNGEE. The CDR3 has 17 residues. V trimming: 2 bases; J trimming: 0 bases; junction bases outside the gene matches: 7. In DNA form, the CDR3 reads TGTGCCAGCAGCGTCGGACTAGCGGTGGGGTACCAAGAGACCCAGTACTTC. Protein product: CASSVGLAVGYQETQYF.

The chain is built from TRBV5-1 and TRBJ1-6; D may be TRBD1 (6 bases). Germline V CDR1 and CDR2: SGHRS, YFSETQ. The CDR3 sequence is 14 residues long. V lost 2 bases to trimming and J lost 7 bases, with 10 bases between them. CDR3 amino acids: CASSLQGRNSPLHF. The DNA for the CDR3 is TGCGCCAGCAGCTTACAGGGAAGGAATTCACCCCTCCACTTT.